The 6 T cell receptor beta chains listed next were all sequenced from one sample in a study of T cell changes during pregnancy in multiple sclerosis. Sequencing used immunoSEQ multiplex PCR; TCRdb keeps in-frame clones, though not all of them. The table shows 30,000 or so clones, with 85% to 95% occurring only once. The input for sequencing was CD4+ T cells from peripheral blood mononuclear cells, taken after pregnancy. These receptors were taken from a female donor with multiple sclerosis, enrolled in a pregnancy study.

DNA of the CDR3: TGTGCCAGCAGAGTACAGGGAGCCACCGGGGAGCTGTTTTTT. Its protein is CASRVQGATGELFF. V usage is TRBV2 and J usage is TRBJ2-2; a possible D gene is TRBD1 (6 bases). The CDR3 contains 14 residues. CDR1 and CDR2 from the germline V gene are SNHLY and FYNNEI. V shed 6 bases and J shed 4 bases, with 12 bases lying between them.

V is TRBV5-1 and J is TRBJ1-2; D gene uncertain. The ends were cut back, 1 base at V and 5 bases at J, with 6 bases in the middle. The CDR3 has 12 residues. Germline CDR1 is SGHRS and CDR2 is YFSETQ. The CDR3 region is CASSLTEYGYTF. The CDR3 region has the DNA TGCGCCAGCAGCTTGACAGAGTATGGCTACACCTTC.

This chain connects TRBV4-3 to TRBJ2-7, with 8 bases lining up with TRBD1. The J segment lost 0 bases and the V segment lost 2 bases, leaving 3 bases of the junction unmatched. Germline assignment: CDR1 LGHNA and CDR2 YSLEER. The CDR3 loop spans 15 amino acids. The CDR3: CASSQSTGVSYEQYF. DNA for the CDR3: TGCGCCAGCAGCCAATCGACAGGGGTCTCCTACGAGCAGTACTTC.

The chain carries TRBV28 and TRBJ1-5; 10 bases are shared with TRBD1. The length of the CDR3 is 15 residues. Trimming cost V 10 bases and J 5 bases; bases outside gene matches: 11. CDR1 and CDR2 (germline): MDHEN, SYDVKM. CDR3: CATRDRGGVDQPQHF. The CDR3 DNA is TGTGCCACCAGGGACAGGGGAGGGGTCGATCAGCCCCAGCATTTT.

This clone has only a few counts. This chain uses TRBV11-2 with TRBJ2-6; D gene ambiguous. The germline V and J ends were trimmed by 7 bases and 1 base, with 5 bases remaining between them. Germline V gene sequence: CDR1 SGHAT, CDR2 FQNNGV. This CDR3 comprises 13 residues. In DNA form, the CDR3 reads TGTGCCAGCACCGTGTCTGGGGCCAACGTCCTGACTTTC. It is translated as CASTVSGANVLTF.

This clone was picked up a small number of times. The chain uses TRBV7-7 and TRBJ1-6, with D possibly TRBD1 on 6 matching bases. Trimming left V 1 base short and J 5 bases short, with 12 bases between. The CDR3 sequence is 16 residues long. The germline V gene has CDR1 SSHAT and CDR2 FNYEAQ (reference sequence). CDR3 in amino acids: CASSLVRAGDNSPLHF. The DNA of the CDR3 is TGTGCCAGCAGCTTAGTTCGGGCAGGGGATAATTCACCCCTCCACTTT. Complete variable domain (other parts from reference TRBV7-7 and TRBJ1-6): GAGVSQSPRYKVTKRGQDVTLRCDPISSHATLYWYQQALGQGPEFLTYFNYEAQPDKSGLPSDRFSAERPEGSISTLTIQRTEQRDSAMYRCASSLVRAGDNSPLHFGNGTRLTVT.